This T cell receptor beta chain originates from a study of CD4 T cells in relation to SARS-CoV-2 and coronaviruses (dated by TCRdb to the early 2020s). About the investigation overall: The full convalescent cohort of roughly eleven patients had a median age of around 38 years, ranging from about 20 to 72 years. Among the roughly twelve convalescent patients, 8 males and 4 females were included, and two of the subjects were Hispanic. Shared crossreactive spike epitopes were mapped to their HLA restriction using patient-derived lymphoblastoid cell lines. The study assessed, at the TCR clonotype level, memory CD4+ T cell crossreactivity between SARS-CoV-2 and common cold coronavirus spike proteins. The Adaptive Biotechnologies TCR-sequencing kit was used for samples from a few pre-COVID donors and for the naive versus memory experiments, whereas the other data were Illumina-based. A different, Illumina-based TCR-beta assay was used to sequence expansion assays from other donors in the study.

What the authors observed across the whole study: In approximately 60% of donors, memory CD4+ clonotypes turned up that crossrecognized SARS-CoV-2 and at least one common cold coronavirus spike. The study was constrained by small numbers of patients and of tested TCRs. Crossreactive clones showed significantly weaker SARS-CoV-2-driven expansion than monoreactive clones, consistent with antigenic imprinting. Sequencing naive versus memory cells indicated that the assay picks up memory recall responses, not primary responses primed during culture. Crossreactivity analysis centred on spike protein, so crossreactivity against other viral proteins was not assessed. Because no donor provided both pre-pandemic and post-infection samples, tracing the source of pre-existing responses was limited.

The CDR3, from cysteine to phenylalanine, totals 17 residues. Only the CDR3 DNA stays, 51 bases, in frame from base 1. CDR1 MRHNA and CDR2 SNTAGT are derived from the germline V gene. The trim is 2 bases for V and 9 bases for J, with a gap of 23 bases between the germline ends. DNA from uncultured naive and memory CD4+ T cells underwent immunoSEQ TCR-beta sequencing at deep resolution. Concerning the study's data processing: During preprocessing, nonproductive sequences were removed, along with CDR3s that did not begin with C, did not end with F or W, or were shorter than 7 amino acids. Cultured and uncultured naive and memory CD4+ repertoires were searched for previously identified spike- and CEF-reactive CDR3s. Pairwise Levenshtein distance, computed with the stringdist R package after three terminal residues were trimmed from each end, was used as the measure of CDR3 homology. TCRdb re-hosts the immuneACCESS table, in-frame sequences only. Its copies lack some clones; in the studies checked, an unresolved V gene accounts for under half of them, and the cause for the rest is not known. V and J calls and clone size are those listed in that table; D and trimming were worked out from the DNA. Present in this sample are about 56,000 clones, roughly nine tenths of which were seen just once. The ten most abundant clones make up about 0.4% of the sample.

Naive and memory CD4+ T cells were separated from cryopreserved PBMCs through CD4 enrichment, which was followed by EasySep naive CD4+ T cell enrichment. Ficoll-Paque PLUS gradient centrifugation was used to isolate PBMCs from leukapheresis product or whole blood. PBMCs were either cryopreserved at -140 degrees C or used fresh in the expansion assay. The QIAamp Micro DNA Kit was used to extract genomic DNA from the CD4+ T cells. Turning to this clone: Its antigen remains unidentified. The record has no base qualities; no much larger clone is one base away.

This sequence was found in an adult with COVID-19. The sequenced material came from naive CD4+ T cells from PBMCs. The cell subset or site label of this sample denotes: naive CD4+ T cells isolated by negative enrichment. The chain is made from TRBV6-4 and TRBJ2-1, with a tentative D gene TRBD2 over 7 matching bases. The CDR3 loop reads CASSDSRGREGGGEQFF. The nucleotide sequence reads TGTGCCAGCAGTGACAGTCGTGGGAGGGAAGGGGGGGGTGAGCAGTTCTTC.